The rows below give T cell receptor beta chains drawn from one sample of a study of identical twins. One entry per CDR3 protein, called by TCRdb with MiXCR from the 5' RACE reads. Of hundreds of thousands of distinct CDR3 sequences listed, about 24% are singletons. This sample also appeared in a second study, on T cells expressing NK-cell markers.

The source material was CD4+ T cells sorted from blood. The receptor set was obtained from a woman younger than 30 in good health. CDR3s include the opening cysteine and the closing phenylalanine or tryptophan. A D gene is named only where the DNA matches it firmly. The listing skips clone size in some rows; elsewhere it reads once, few, many or a size class.

j_call: TRBJ1-1; v_call: TRBV7-6; cdr3_length: 15; d_call: TRBD1; clone_size: once; cdr3_aa: CASSLAPDRGVEAFF; cdr3_nt: TGTGCCAGCAGCCTTGCCCCGGACAGGGGAGTTGAAGCTTTCTTT
j_call: TRBJ2-1; v_call: TRBV6-1; cdr3_length: 16; d_call: .; clone_size: .; cdr3_aa: CASSKPQEGRSNEQFF; cdr3_nt: TGTGCCAGCTCCAAACCCCAGGAGGGGCGCTCGAATGAGCAGTTCTTC
j_call: TRBJ2-1; v_call: TRBV15; cdr3_length: 17; d_call: TRBD2; clone_size: .; cdr3_aa: CATSREIPLAGVNEQFF; cdr3_nt: TGTGCCACCAGTAGAGAAATCCCACTAGCGGGAGTAAATGAGCAGTTCTTC
j_call: TRBJ2-7; v_call: TRBV5-1; cdr3_length: 14; d_call: .; clone_size: few; cdr3_aa: CASSSDGTTYEQYF; cdr3_nt: TGCGCCAGCAGCTCAGACGGGACAACGTACGAGCAGTACTTC
j_call: TRBJ2-1; v_call: TRBV10-3; cdr3_length: 15; d_call: TRBD1; clone_size: few; cdr3_aa: CAIRGQGTSYNEQFF; cdr3_nt: TGTGCCATCAGGGGACAGGGTACCTCCTACAATGAGCAGTTCTTC
j_call: TRBJ1-1; v_call: TRBV20-1; cdr3_length: 13; d_call: .; clone_size: .; cdr3_aa: CSAARVGGSEAFF; cdr3_nt: TGCAGTGCCGCCAGGGTTGGGGGCTCTGAAGCTTTCTTT
j_call: TRBJ1-2; v_call: TRBV6-1; cdr3_length: 13; d_call: .; clone_size: .; cdr3_aa: CATSPQGAEGYTF; cdr3_nt: TGTGCCACGTCCCCCCAAGGGGCTGAAGGCTACACCTTC
j_call: TRBJ1-6; v_call: TRBV19; cdr3_length: 15; d_call: .; clone_size: .; cdr3_aa: CASSSGRLSNSPLHF; cdr3_nt: TGTGCCAGTAGTTCGGGGAGATTATCTAATTCACCCCTCCACTTT
j_call: TRBJ1-2; v_call: TRBV7-9; cdr3_length: 12; d_call: .; clone_size: few; cdr3_aa: CASDEQGHGYTF; cdr3_nt: TGTGCCAGCGATGAACAGGGTCATGGCTACACCTTC
j_call: TRBJ2-3; v_call: TRBV29-1; cdr3_length: 13; d_call: TRBD1; clone_size: many; cdr3_aa: CSVEDRDLDTQYF; cdr3_nt: TGCAGCGTAGAAGACAGGGATTTGGATACGCAGTATTTT
j_call: TRBJ2-7; v_call: TRBV28; cdr3_length: 16; d_call: TRBD2; clone_size: many; cdr3_aa: CASSLPPGSGGDEQYF; cdr3_nt: TGTGCCAGCAGTTTACCTCCTGGTAGCGGGGGTGACGAGCAGTACTTC
j_call: TRBJ2-2; v_call: TRBV10-3; cdr3_length: 16; d_call: TRBD2; clone_size: few; cdr3_aa: CAIRDSGRRDTGELFF; cdr3_nt: TGTGCCATCAGAGATAGCGGGAGGAGAGACACCGGGGAGCTGTTTTTT
j_call: TRBJ2-5; v_call: TRBV5-1; cdr3_length: 15; d_call: TRBD1; clone_size: few; cdr3_aa: CASSLGTGGLETQYF; cdr3_nt: TGCGCCAGCAGCTTGGGGACAGGGGGCCTCGAGACCCAGTACTTC
j_call: TRBJ1-1; v_call: TRBV6-2/TRBV6-3; cdr3_length: 15; d_call: .; clone_size: .; cdr3_aa: CASAVEGRKNTEAFF; cdr3_nt: TGTGCCAGCGCTGTCGAGGGACGGAAGAACACTGAAGCTTTCTTT
j_call: TRBJ2-5; v_call: TRBV6-2/TRBV6-3; cdr3_length: 12; d_call: .; clone_size: .; cdr3_aa: CASSTRRKTQYF; cdr3_nt: TGTGCCAGCAGTACCCGTCGGAAGACCCAGTACTTC
j_call: TRBJ2-3; v_call: TRBV9; cdr3_length: 16; d_call: TRBD2; clone_size: .; cdr3_aa: CASSVSGAGVLDTQYF; cdr3_nt: TGTGCCAGCAGCGTCAGCGGAGCGGGAGTTTTAGATACGCAGTATTTT
j_call: TRBJ1-1; v_call: TRBV11-3; cdr3_length: 14; d_call: .; clone_size: few; cdr3_aa: CASSLKGSNTEAFF; cdr3_nt: TGTGCCAGCAGCTTAAAGGGGAGTAACACTGAAGCTTTCTTT
j_call: TRBJ2-1; v_call: TRBV11-2; cdr3_length: 15; d_call: TRBD2; clone_size: .; cdr3_aa: CASSLASGGHNEQFF; cdr3_nt: TGTGCCAGCAGCTTAGCTAGCGGGGGCCACAATGAGCAGTTCTTC
j_call: TRBJ2-1; v_call: TRBV20-1; cdr3_length: 12; d_call: TRBD1; clone_size: .; cdr3_aa: CSAEGRQGEQFF; cdr3_nt: TGCAGTGCTGAGGGGAGACAGGGTGAGCAGTTCTTC
j_call: TRBJ1-5; v_call: TRBV20-1; cdr3_length: 12; d_call: .; clone_size: few; cdr3_aa: CSAPLGNQPQHF; cdr3_nt: TGCAGTGCTCCCCTTGGAAATCAGCCCCAGCATTTT
j_call: TRBJ1-2; v_call: TRBV7-9; cdr3_length: 12; d_call: .; clone_size: few; cdr3_aa: CASNMDYYGYTF; cdr3_nt: TGTGCCAGCAACATGGATTACTATGGCTACACCTTC
j_call: TRBJ1-1; v_call: TRBV12-3/TRBV12-4; cdr3_length: 14; d_call: TRBD1; clone_size: few; cdr3_aa: CASRGTGENTEAFF; cdr3_nt: TGTGCCAGCAGGGGGACAGGGGAAAACACTGAAGCTTTCTTT
j_call: TRBJ2-6; v_call: TRBV6-1; cdr3_length: 13; d_call: .; clone_size: few; cdr3_aa: CASIRAGANVLTF; cdr3_nt: TGTGCCAGCATCCGCGCTGGGGCCAACGTCCTGACTTTC
j_call: TRBJ2-2; v_call: TRBV12-3/TRBV12-4; cdr3_length: 13; d_call: .; clone_size: few; cdr3_aa: CASSFRVTGELFF; cdr3_nt: TGTGCCAGCAGTTTTCGGGTAACCGGGGAGCTGTTTTTT
j_call: TRBJ2-1; v_call: TRBV12-3/TRBV12-4; cdr3_length: 14; d_call: TRBD2; clone_size: few; cdr3_aa: CASARGGPVDEQFF; cdr3_nt: TGTGCCAGTGCGCGGGGGGGGCCCGTAGATGAGCAGTTCTTC
j_call: TRBJ2-3; v_call: TRBV20-1; cdr3_length: 13; d_call: .; clone_size: few; cdr3_aa: CSARGKGGDTQYF; cdr3_nt: TGCAGTGCTAGAGGAAAGGGCGGGGATACGCAGTATTTT
j_call: TRBJ2-1; v_call: TRBV5-1; cdr3_length: 16; d_call: .; clone_size: .; cdr3_aa: CASSRPGLRSYNEQFF; cdr3_nt: TGCGCCAGCAGCCGCCCGGGACTCCGATCCTACAATGAGCAGTTCTTC
j_call: TRBJ2-5; v_call: TRBV20-1; cdr3_length: 14; d_call: .; clone_size: .; cdr3_aa: CSAPLRGAGETQYF; cdr3_nt: TGCAGTGCTCCTCTGCGGGGCGCGGGAGAGACCCAGTACTTC
j_call: TRBJ2-1; v_call: TRBV11-2; cdr3_length: 12; d_call: TRBD1; clone_size: few; cdr3_aa: CASSSGQGDQFF; cdr3_nt: TGTGCCAGCAGCTCCGGACAGGGTGATCAGTTCTTC
j_call: TRBJ2-3; v_call: TRBV12-3/TRBV12-4; cdr3_length: 15; d_call: TRBD2; clone_size: many; cdr3_aa: CASSLSAGGTDTQYF; cdr3_nt: TGTGCCAGCAGTTTATCCGCGGGAGGTACAGATACGCAGTATTTT
j_call: TRBJ2-7; v_call: TRBV11-2; cdr3_length: 13; d_call: TRBD1; clone_size: .; cdr3_aa: CASSLRDRYEQYF; cdr3_nt: TGTGCCAGCAGCCTCAGGGACAGATACGAGCAGTACTTC
j_call: TRBJ2-3; v_call: TRBV7-2; cdr3_length: 17; d_call: .; clone_size: few; cdr3_aa: CASSLVSLGRRTDTQYF; cdr3_nt: TGTGCCAGCAGCTTAGTGAGTCTAGGACGGCGCACAGATACGCAGTATTTT
j_call: TRBJ2-3; v_call: TRBV28; cdr3_length: 15; d_call: .; clone_size: few; cdr3_aa: CASSFWGSTTDTQYF; cdr3_nt: TGTGCCAGCAGTTTTTGGGGCTCGACCACAGATACGCAGTATTTT
j_call: TRBJ1-1; v_call: TRBV6-1; cdr3_length: 14; d_call: .; clone_size: .; cdr3_aa: CASRMGQPGTEAFF; cdr3_nt: TGTGCCAGCAGGATGGGACAACCAGGAACTGAAGCTTTCTTT
j_call: TRBJ1-1; v_call: TRBV3-1; cdr3_length: 14; d_call: .; clone_size: few; cdr3_aa: CASSHGAMNTEAFF; cdr3_nt: TGTGCCAGCAGCCACGGCGCAATGAACACTGAAGCTTTCTTT
j_call: TRBJ2-4; v_call: TRBV20-1; cdr3_length: 15; d_call: TRBD1; clone_size: many; cdr3_aa: CSARVGTGRTNIQYF; cdr3_nt: TGCAGTGCTCGCGTTGGGACAGGGAGGACGAACATTCAGTACTTC
j_call: TRBJ1-2; v_call: TRBV12-3/TRBV12-4; cdr3_length: 13; d_call: TRBD1; clone_size: .; cdr3_aa: CASIAGGSYGYTF; cdr3_nt: TGTGCCAGCATTGCAGGGGGCTCGTATGGCTACACCTTC
j_call: TRBJ2-7; v_call: TRBV9; cdr3_length: 13; d_call: .; clone_size: .; cdr3_aa: CASSVQPSYEQYF; cdr3_nt: TGTGCCAGCAGCGTACAGCCCTCCTACGAGCAGTACTTC
j_call: TRBJ2-4; v_call: TRBV12-3/TRBV12-4; cdr3_length: 16; d_call: .; clone_size: few; cdr3_aa: CASSLPGMRAKNIQYF; cdr3_nt: TGTGCCAGCAGTTTACCGGGGATGAGGGCCAAAAACATTCAGTACTTC
j_call: TRBJ2-7; v_call: TRBV6-1; cdr3_length: 14; d_call: .; clone_size: .; cdr3_aa: CASENPAGPYEQYF; cdr3_nt: TGTGCCAGCGAAAACCCGGCGGGGCCCTACGAGCAGTACTTC
j_call: TRBJ1-2; v_call: TRBV29-1; cdr3_length: 14; d_call: TRBD1; clone_size: .; cdr3_aa: CSVGPRQGDYGYTF; cdr3_nt: TGCAGCGTTGGCCCGCGACAGGGTGACTATGGCTACACCTTC
j_call: TRBJ2-5; v_call: TRBV7-9; cdr3_length: 14; d_call: TRBD1; clone_size: few; cdr3_aa: CASTVRTGQETQYF; cdr3_nt: TGTGCCAGCACCGTCCGGACAGGCCAAGAGACCCAGTACTTC
j_call: TRBJ2-5; v_call: TRBV12-3/TRBV12-4; cdr3_length: 13; d_call: TRBD2; clone_size: few; cdr3_aa: CASSRGVGETQYF; cdr3_nt: TGTGCCAGCAGCCGGGGGGTCGGGGAGACCCAGTACTTC
j_call: TRBJ2-7; v_call: TRBV9; cdr3_length: 16; d_call: TRBD1; clone_size: many; cdr3_aa: CASSLIPGQGTYEQYF; cdr3_nt: TGTGCCAGCAGCTTAATACCGGGACAGGGGACCTACGAGCAGTACTTC
j_call: TRBJ1-6; v_call: TRBV20-1; cdr3_length: 13; d_call: .; clone_size: .; cdr3_aa: CSGQGPFNSPLHF; cdr3_nt: TGCAGTGGGCAGGGGCCCTTTAATTCACCCCTCCACTTT
j_call: TRBJ2-1; v_call: TRBV7-9; cdr3_length: 14; d_call: .; clone_size: .; cdr3_aa: CASRGLGAYNEQFF; cdr3_nt: TGTGCCAGCCGAGGCCTGGGGGCATACAATGAGCAGTTCTTC
j_call: TRBJ1-6; v_call: TRBV5-1; cdr3_length: 13; d_call: .; clone_size: few; cdr3_aa: CASSPREGLPLHF; cdr3_nt: TGCGCCAGCAGTCCACGGGAGGGGTTGCCCCTCCACTTT